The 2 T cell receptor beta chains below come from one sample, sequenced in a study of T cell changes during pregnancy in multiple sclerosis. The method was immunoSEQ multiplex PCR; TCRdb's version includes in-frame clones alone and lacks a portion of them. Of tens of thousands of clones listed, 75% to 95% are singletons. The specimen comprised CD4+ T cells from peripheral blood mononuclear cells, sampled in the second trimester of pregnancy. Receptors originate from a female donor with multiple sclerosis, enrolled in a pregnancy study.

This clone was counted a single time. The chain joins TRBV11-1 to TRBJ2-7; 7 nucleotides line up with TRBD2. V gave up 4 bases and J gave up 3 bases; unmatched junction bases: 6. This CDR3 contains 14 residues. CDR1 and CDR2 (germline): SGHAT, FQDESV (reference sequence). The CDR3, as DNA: TGTGCCAGCAGCTCACACGGGGGGATCTACGAGCAGTACTTC. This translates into CASSSHGGIYEQYF.

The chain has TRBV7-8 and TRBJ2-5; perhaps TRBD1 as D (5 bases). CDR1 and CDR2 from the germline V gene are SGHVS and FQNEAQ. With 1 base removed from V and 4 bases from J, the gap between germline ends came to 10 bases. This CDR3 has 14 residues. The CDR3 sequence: CASSLGQLGETQYF. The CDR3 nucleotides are TGTGCCAGCAGCTTAGGACAGCTTGGAGAGACCCAGTACTTC.